A single sample gave rise to the 23 T cell receptor beta chains below, sequenced in a study of shared T cell receptors in the human thymus. TCRdb's table, derived via immunoSEQ multiplex PCR, lists solely in-frame clones and lacks some. The table has 500,000 to 850,000 clones, approximately 89% seen once; the top ten hold roughly 0.0089%. This same sample was also taken into another study, of human thymus T cells.

Sequenced sample: thymocytes. The receptors here all came from a boy in the first two years of life with a congenital heart defect.

The V call is TRBV7-6, the J call TRBJ2-6; 7 bases line up with TRBD1. With V trimmed by 2 bases and J by 2 bases, 15 bases remained unmatched. Germline CDR1 SGHVS, CDR2 FNYEAQ. This CDR3 is built from 20 residues. The CDR3 DNA reads as TGTGCCAGCAGCTTACCCGAGGGGAGTACAGGGGAGACTGGGGCCAACGTCCTGACTTTC. This sequence encodes CASSLPEGSTGETGANVLTF.

This chain uses TRBV5-1 with TRBJ2-7, with D unresolved. There are 14 residues in the CDR3. CDR1 and CDR2 (germline): SGHRS, YFSETQ. V lost 0 bases to trimming and J lost 2 bases, with 9 bases between them. DNA for the CDR3: TGCGCCAGCAGCTTGGGAGTCTTGCCCTACGAGCAGTACTTC. Protein product: CASSLGVLPYEQYF.

V usage is TRBV4-3 and J usage is TRBJ1-4; weak D call: TRBD1 (6 bases). The V end lost 4 bases, the J end lost 7 bases, and 19 bases lay between the germline ends. This CDR3 region has 16 residues. CDR1 and CDR2 (germline): LGHNA, YSLEER. The DNA of the CDR3 is TGCGCCAGCAGCCGAAAAGGGGGTCGGTTAGGTGAAAAACTGTTTTTT. Amino acids: CASSRKGGRLGEKLFF.

V gene TRBV7-2 combines with J gene TRBJ1-3; a weak D match, TRBD1 (6 bases). Germline V gene lookup returns CDR1 SGHTA and CDR2 FQGNSA. There are 16 residues in the CDR3. V was trimmed by 5 bases and J by 2 bases, leaving 16 bases between them. CDR3 sequence reads: CASSPAGGSPGNTIYF. The CDR3 region has the DNA TGTGCCAGCAGCCCGGCGGGGGGCAGCCCTGGAAACACCATATATTTT.

The V call is TRBV7-6, the J call TRBJ2-6; TRBD1 agrees at 7 bases. Per germline, CDR1 SGHVS and CDR2 FNYEAQ. The CDR3 is 16 amino acids. After removal of 5 bases from V and 1 base from J, the junction contained 5 bases not matched to a gene. Here the CDR3 DNA reads TGTGCCAGCAGCAACAGGGGTCCGTCTGGGGCCAACGTCCTGACTTTC. Translation gives CASSNRGPSGANVLTF.

This chain connects TRBV4-2 to TRBJ2-3, with unresolved D. Germline CDR1 reads LGHNA; CDR2 reads YNFKEQ. This CDR3 is built from 16 residues. Deletions cut 5 bases from V and 1 base from J, with 16 bases between. CDR3 amino acids: CASSKTNLYGTDTQYF. For the CDR3, the DNA is TGTGCCAGCAGCAAAACGAATCTATATGGCACAGATACGCAGTATTTT.

Notes on this clone: Different DNA sequences within this sample yield the same CDR3. The V call is TRBV5-6, the J call TRBJ1-6, with 9 bases identical to TRBD1. This CDR3 spans 15 amino acids. V gave up 0 bases and J gave up 10 bases; unmatched junction bases: 5. Germline V gene data show CDR1 as SGHDT and CDR2 as YYEEEE. As DNA, the CDR3 is TGTGCCAGCAGCTTGGGACAGGGGGTTTGGTCACCCCTCCACTTT. Protein sequence: CASSLGQGVWSPLHF.

The genes are TRBV5-5 and TRBJ1-1, with a weak D call TRBD1 (6 bases). This CDR3 is 12 amino acids long. The V end was cut by 7 bases, the J end by 2 bases, with 9 bases between. CDR1 SGHKS and CDR2 YYEKEE come from the germline V gene (reference sequence). The CDR3 protein is CASWGGNTEAFF. CDR3 in DNA: TGTGCCAGCTGGGGGGGCAACACTGAAGCTTTCTTT.

This chain uses TRBV6-1 with TRBJ1-5; 7 bases match TRBD1. V dropped 5 bases and J dropped 9; count of bases not matched to a gene: 13. In germline, CDR1 is MNHNS, CDR2 SASEGT. This CDR3 contains 15 residues. The CDR3 loop is CASSTPYRGWGPQHF. CDR3 bases: TGTGCCAGCAGTACTCCTTACAGGGGTTGGGGGCCCCAGCATTTT.

This chain links TRBV5-1 with TRBJ2-7, with 8 bases that match TRBD1. This CDR3 is built from 17 residues. With 1 base clipped from V and 2 bases from J, the junction kept 11 bases outside the gene matches. Germline V gene data show CDR1 as SGHRS and CDR2 as YFSETQ. As DNA, the CDR3 is TGCGCCAGCAGCTTGAAACCGCCGGGACAGGAAGCCTACGAGCAGTACTTC. Translated, it gives CASSLKPPGQEAYEQYF.

The rearrangement links TRBV19 to TRBJ2-5, with D tentatively TRBD2 (5 bases). With 5 bases removed from V and 5 bases from J, the gap between germline ends came to 12 bases. The CDR3 contains 13 residues. Germline V gene sequence: CDR1 LNHDA, CDR2 SQIVND (reference sequence). The CDR3 coding sequence is TGTGCCAGTAGTGGTGTCGAGCGGGAGACCCAGTACTTC. Translating gives CASSGVERETQYF.

This rearrangement joins TRBV7-9 to TRBJ2-1; TRBD2 matches at 15 bases. Unmatched junction bases numbered 5, after V lost 4 bases and J lost 4 bases. CDR3 length: 17 amino acids. Per the germline V gene, CDR1 is SEHNR and CDR2 is FQNEAQ (reference sequence). The CDR3 sequence: CASSSNGTSGGYNEQFF. In DNA, the CDR3 is TGTGCCAGCAGCTCTAACGGGACTAGCGGGGGGTACAATGAGCAGTTCTTC. Together with reference TRBV7-9 and TRBJ2-1, the CDR3 gives the full variable domain: DTGVSQNPRHKITKRGQNVTFRCDPISEHNRLYWYRQTLGQGPEFLTYFQNEAQLEKSRLLSDRFSAERPKGSFSTLEIQRTEQGDSAMYLCASSSNGTSGGYNEQFFGPGTRLTVL.

This chain's CDR3 is CASSLSPLGAGGVNEQFF. In nucleotides, the CDR3 is TGTGCCAGCAGTTTAAGTCCCCTCGGAGCGGGGGGTGTGAATGAGCAGTTCTTC. The rearrangement uses TRBV27 and TRBJ2-1; 9 bases line up with TRBD2. The V and J ends lost 2 bases and 7 bases, in that order; junction bases with no gene match: 15. The V gene's germline CDR1 is MNHEY and CDR2 SMNVEV (reference sequence). This CDR3 has 18 amino acids.

The rearrangement links TRBV20-1 to TRBJ2-1; no clear D gene. The CDR3 spans 10 residues. Germline V gene data show CDR1 as DFQATT and CDR2 as SNEGSKA (reference sequence). Trimming took 6 bases from V and 6 from J, leaving 6 bases between them. The CDR3 protein is CSAPVNEQFF. The CDR3 region has the DNA TGCAGTGCCCCCGTCAATGAGCAGTTCTTC.

This chain connects TRBV19 to TRBJ1-1; the D is unclear. This CDR3 spans 15 amino acids. CDR1 LNHDA and CDR2 SQIVND come from the germline V gene (reference sequence). V lost 5 bases and J 1 base, leaving 14 bases between the germline ends. The CDR3 bases are TGTGCCAGTAGTCCCCGGGAGCGGAGGAACACTGAAGCTTTCTTT. Its translation: CASSPRERRNTEAFF.

This chain joins TRBV27 and TRBJ1-5; 10 bases are shared with TRBD1. The germline V gene has CDR1 MNHEY and CDR2 SMNVEV (reference sequence). V gave up 6 bases and J gave up 7 bases; unmatched junction bases: 6. The CDR3 loop spans 14 amino acids. The CDR3 DNA sequence: TGTGCCAGCAGGGCGGGGACAGGGGAACAGCCCCAGCATTTT. It codes for CASRAGTGEQPQHF.

The V and J genes are TRBV7-9 and TRBJ2-3, with TRBD1 identical over 8 bases. V shed 5 bases and J 2 bases; nucleotides not matched to a gene: 6. This CDR3 has 15 amino acids. The germline V gene encodes CDR1 SEHNR and CDR2 FQNEAQ (reference sequence). CDR3 nucleotide sequence: TGTGCCAGCAGCCGGACAGGGCCCAACACAGATACGCAGTATTTT. Its translation: CASSRTGPNTDTQYF.

This clone is a singleton in its sample. The DNA for the CDR3 is TGTGCCAGCATCGTTAGGACCGGGGTGGGCTATGGCTACACCTTC. This translates into CASIVRTGVGYGYTF. This sequence joins TRBV7-4 and TRBJ1-2, with D unresolved. Germline-derived CDR1 and CDR2 are SGHVT and SQSDAQ. The CDR3 length is 15 residues. Trimming took 7 bases from V and 4 from J, leaving 19 bases between them.

DNA of the CDR3: TGTGCCAGCAGCCGAGACAGGGGTGAAGAGACCCAGTACTTC. It encodes CASSRDRGEETQYF. The chain links TRBV14 to TRBJ2-5, with 8 bases identical to TRBD1. V shed 4 bases and J 3 bases; nucleotides not matched to a gene: 4. Germline assignment: CDR1 SGHDN and CDR2 FVKESK. The CDR3 consists of 14 residues.

This chain uses TRBV6-1 with TRBJ2-1, with TRBD2 matching over 8 bases. The CDR3 is 12 residues long. The V and J ends lost 8 bases and 9 bases, in that order; junction bases with no gene match: 6. Germline CDR1 is MNHNS and CDR2 is SASEGT. The CDR3 reads CASGGGFSEQFF. The CDR3 nucleotides are TGTGCCAGCGGCGGGGGGTTCAGTGAGCAGTTCTTC.

The gene calls are TRBV28 and TRBJ1-2; no firm D call. CDR1 MDHEN and CDR2 SYDVKM come from the germline V gene. The CDR3 loop spans 12 amino acids. V was pared by 5 bases and J by 5 bases, with 9 bases between. CDR3 sequence reads: CASSVSGYGYTF. DNA of the CDR3: TGTGCCAGCAGTGTCTCGGGTTATGGCTACACCTTC.

The rearrangement joins TRBV30 to TRBJ2-7; 8 positions match TRBD2. The J segment lost 2 bases and the V segment lost 0 bases, leaving 9 bases of the junction unmatched. Germline V gene lookup returns CDR1 GTSNPN and CDR2 SVGIG (reference sequence). This CDR3 spans 16 amino acids. The CDR3 reads CAWSVVFSRGAYEQYF. Here the CDR3 DNA reads TGTGCCTGGAGTGTAGTTTTTTCGCGGGGGGCCTACGAGCAGTACTTC.

The genes are TRBV13 and TRBJ2-2, with D maybe TRBD2 (6 bases). Trimming left V 3 bases short and J 2 bases short, with 13 bases between. Germline assignment: CDR1 PRHDT and CDR2 FYEKMQ (reference sequence). The CDR3 contains 16 residues. The CDR3 sequence: CASSLCGSGNTGELFF. The CDR3 DNA is TGTGCCAGCAGCTTGTGTGGTAGCGGCAACACCGGGGAGCTGTTTTTT.